This is a list of T cell receptor beta chains from one sample in a study of CXCR3-negative and CXCR3-positive naive CD8 T cells. TCRdb re-analyzed the 5' RACE reads; it lists each CDR3 protein once, without DNA. This sample's table reports around 61,000 distinct CDR3 sequences. Sample: naive CXCR3+ CD8+ T cells from blood. These receptors were collected from a human donor in good health. Some clones in this sample may be carry-over from other donors' samples. The CDR3 runs from the conserved cysteine through the conserved F or W.

TRBV7-3	TRBJ2-1	CASKAGGPHNEQFF
TRBV15	TRBJ2-2	CATSPRDSLTGELFF
TRBV20-1	TRBJ1-3	CSVRGRTTVYSGNTIYF
TRBV27	TRBJ2-2	CASSPNPTGELFF
TRBV12-3/TRBV12-4	TRBJ2-7	CASSFLENSYEQYF
TRBV29-1	TRBJ2-7	CSVEDRNEQYF
TRBV10-3	TRBJ2-7	CAISDPQGTDYEQYF
TRBV27	TRBJ2-1	CASSFGGSGGYEQFF
TRBV29-1	TRBJ2-6	CSVGPAGPPGANVLTF
TRBV5-5	TRBJ2-7	CASSLAASGSEQYF
TRBV29-1	TRBJ2-5	CSVDGLETQYF
TRBV10-1	TRBJ1-1	CASSEFRDRRGPGTEAFF
TRBV29-1	TRBJ1-2	CSVDLGGLTNGYTF
TRBV7-6	TRBJ1-1	CASSLTGISRAFF
TRBV9	TRBJ1-2	CASTHGAGYTF
TRBV3-1	TRBJ2-1	CASSQDRPYGQWLF